These 30 T cell receptor beta chains originate from one sample sequenced in a study of shared clonotypes between healthy human individuals. Assay: immunoSEQ multiplex PCR; the TCRdb copy retains only in-frame clones and omits some. The table lists a few million clones, more than 90% of them singletons. Sample: naive CD4+ T cells sorted from blood. Subset noted: CD45RA+ positively selected. The receptors come from a man aged 18 to 29 in good health.

This clone has just one count. The chain uses TRBV18 and TRBJ2-5; D is possibly TRBD1 (5 bases). The J call may be faulty, since TRBJ2-7 better matches the DNA end. The CDR3 runs 15 residues. Germline CDR1 is KGHSH and CDR2 is LQKENI. DNA of the CDR3: TGTGCCAGCTCACCTGGGGCTACCAGCTCCTACGAGCAGTACTTC. This sequence encodes CASSPGATSSYEQYF.

This chain uses TRBV7-2 with TRBJ2-5; D might be TRBD1 or TRBD2, each matching 7 bases. The CDR3 sequence is 14 residues long. CDR1 is SGHTA, CDR2 FQGNSA, per germline. Trimming took 5 bases from V and 5 from J, leaving 15 bases between them. The CDR3: CASSPGGAGETQYF. The CDR3 coding sequence is TGTGCCAGCAGCCCAGGGGGGGCGGGCGAGACCCAGTACTTC.

The chain links TRBV6-1 to TRBJ2-7; TRBD2 matches at 9 bases. Germline loops: CDR1 MNHNS, CDR2 SASEGT. With 6 bases clipped from V and 6 bases from J, the junction kept 12 bases outside the gene matches. The CDR3 runs to 15 residues. The CDR3 sequence is CASRGLALLSAEQYF. The CDR3 nucleotides are TGTGCCAGCAGGGGACTAGCACTCCTTTCTGCCGAGCAGTACTTC.

Points on this clone: Other DNA sequences from this sample encode an identical CDR3 as well. In DNA form, the CDR3 reads TGTGCCATCAGTGAGGGTGTCAGTTCCTACGAGCAGTACTTC. Protein: CAISEGVSSYEQYF. V gene TRBV10-3 combines with J gene TRBJ2-7, with D unclear. Between the trimmed V and J ends, which lost 2 bases and 1 base, there was a span of 9 bases. This CDR3 is built from 14 residues. The germline CDR1 and CDR2 sequences are ENHRY and SYGVKD.

The chain carries TRBV6-5 and TRBJ1-2; a weak D match, TRBD1 (5 bases). Germline V gene data show CDR1 as MNHEY and CDR2 as SVGAGI. Trimming removed 6 bases from V and 3 bases from J, with 11 bases in between. This CDR3 region has 13 residues. This chain's CDR3 is CASSYTGHYGYTF. DNA for the CDR3: TGTGCCAGCAGCTATACAGGCCACTATGGCTACACCTTC.

The V call is TRBV5-6, the J call TRBJ1-5; D not certain. Between the trimmed V and J ends, which lost 2 bases and 3 bases, there was a span of 9 bases. The CDR3 runs 14 residues. CDR1 is SGHDT, CDR2 YYEEEE, per germline. CDR3 region: CASSFAGVNQPQHF. The CDR3 DNA is TGTGCCAGCAGCTTTGCCGGGGTCAATCAGCCCCAGCATTTT.

This clone was counted a single time. The chain employs TRBV30 and TRBJ2-7; no firm D call. CDR3 size: 13 residues. With 1 base removed from V and 6 bases from J, the gap between germline ends came to 13 bases. Germline lookup yields CDR1 GTSNPN and CDR2 SVGIG (reference sequence). Here the CDR3 reads CAWSGDSLGEQYF. CDR3 sequence (DNA): TGTGCCTGGAGTGGAGATTCCCTGGGCGAGCAGTACTTC.

V and J are TRBV6-6 and TRBJ2-3; 8 bases line up with TRBD1. This CDR3 is built from 16 residues. V lost 2 bases and J lost 5; bases outside the gene matches: 9. CDR1 is MNHNY and CDR2 is SVGAGI in the germline V gene (reference sequence). CDR3 DNA sequence: TGTGCCAGCAGTTACCCCGGGACAGGAGACCGAGATACGCAGTATTTT. Translated: CASSYPGTGDRDTQYF.

The chain uses TRBV4-1 and TRBJ2-4; 14 nucleotides line up with TRBD2. This CDR3 contains 16 residues. Germline lookup yields CDR1 MGHRA and CDR2 YSYEKL. Unmatched junction bases numbered 1, after V lost 0 bases and J lost 6 bases. The CDR3 loop reads CASSQDGLAGGNIQYF. For the CDR3, the DNA is TGCGCCAGCAGCCAAGATGGACTAGCGGGAGGAAACATTCAGTACTTC.

On this clone itself: The same CDR3 can be traced to other DNA sequences in this sample. The chain employs TRBV4-1 and TRBJ2-7; TRBD2 aligns across 13 bases. The CDR3 is 16 amino acids. The germline gives CDR1 MGHRA, CDR2 YSYEKL. Unmatched junction bases numbered 2, after V lost 1 base and J lost 2 bases. The chain's CDR3 is CASSQGLAGGAYEQYF. The DNA for the CDR3 is TGCGCCAGCAGCCAAGGACTAGCGGGGGGCGCCTACGAGCAGTACTTC.

V usage is TRBV5-4 and J usage is TRBJ2-7; perhaps D is TRBD1 or TRBD2 (5 bases each). Trimming pared 5 bases from V and 1 base from J, leaving 13 bases between. The CDR3 covers 14 residues. CDR1 SGHNT and CDR2 YYREEE come from the germline V gene (reference sequence). The CDR3 here is CASSLGVHSYEQYF. The CDR3, as DNA: TGTGCCAGCAGTCTGGGGGTGCATTCCTACGAGCAGTACTTC.

The chain uses TRBV6-6 and TRBJ2-1; 10 nucleotides match TRBD2. V lost 3 bases and J lost 10; bases outside the gene matches: 6. Germline CDR1 MNHNY, CDR2 SVGAGI (reference sequence). The length of the CDR3 is 14 residues. CDR3 DNA: TGTGCCAGCAGTTATCAGCGGGAGGGCGAGGAGCAGTTCTTC. Its translation: CASSYQREGEEQFF.

V usage is TRBV11-2 and J usage is TRBJ2-7, with 12 bases that match TRBD2. Germline trimming cut 4 bases from V and 11 bases from J; bases unmatched to any gene: 18. The CDR3 is 17 amino acids. Germline V gene lookup returns CDR1 SGHAT and CDR2 FQNNGV. The CDR3 nucleotides are TGTGCCAGCAGCTCGCGCCGATCCCGGCTAGCGGGAGGGTCTGAGTACTTC. Translating it yields CASSSRRSRLAGGSEYF. The full variable domain, in which reference TRBV11-2 and TRBJ2-7 provide the parts outside the CDR3, is EAGVAQSPRYKIIEKRQSVAFWCNPISGHATLYWYQQILGQGPKLLIQFQNNGVVDDSQLPKDRFSAERLKGVDSTLKIQPAKLEDSAVYLCASSSRRSRLAGGSEYFGPGTRLTVT.

The rearrangement joins TRBV18 to TRBJ2-3, with 7 nucleotides matching TRBD2. CDR1 and CDR2 (germline): KGHSH, LQKENI. The CDR3 sequence is 16 residues long. The V segment lost 0 bases and the J segment 0 bases; nucleotides outside the gene matches: 3. The CDR3 loop reads CASSPPSRGSTDTQYF. In nucleotides, the CDR3 is TGTGCCAGCTCACCACCGTCGCGGGGGAGCACAGATACGCAGTATTTT.

This chain joins TRBV9 and TRBJ2-2; tentatively, D is TRBD1 (5 bases). The germline V gene encodes CDR1 SGDLS and CDR2 YYNGEE. Deletions cut 4 bases from V and 5 bases from J, with 18 bases between. CDR3 size: 16 residues. This CDR3 is CASSPRQNLLTGELFF. CDR3 in DNA: TGTGCCAGCAGCCCCCGACAGAACCTATTAACCGGGGAGCTGTTTTTT.

This clone was recorded only once. This sequence joins TRBV10-3 and TRBJ2-2; maybe TRBD1 (6 bases). CDR1 is ENHRY, CDR2 SYGVKD, per germline. This CDR3 contains 16 residues. Trimming took 6 bases from V and 5 from J, leaving 19 bases between them. CDR3 residues: CAIRPRGAGDTGELFF. The CDR3 DNA reads TGTGCCATCAGACCTCGAGGAGCAGGGGATACCGGGGAGCTGTTTTTT.

The chain has TRBV19 and TRBJ1-5; D remains unclear. Germline V gene sequence: CDR1 LNHDA, CDR2 SQIVND (reference sequence). There are 19 residues in the CDR3. V shed 4 bases and J shed 0 bases, with 22 bases lying between them. Written as DNA, the CDR3 is TGTGCCAGTAGTAGCCCCGCATCGGCGACCTCTTATAGCAATCAGCCCCAGCATTTT. It translates to CASSSPASATSYSNQPQHF.

This chain connects TRBV5-6 to TRBJ2-3; D gene ambiguous. CDR1 and CDR2 from the germline V gene are SGHDT and YYEEEE. This CDR3 spans 15 amino acids. V was pared by 5 bases and J by 0 bases, with 13 bases between. CDR3: CASSVDLLSTDTQYF. The CDR3 region has the DNA TGTGCCAGCAGTGTGGATCTTCTTAGCACAGATACGCAGTATTTT.

The V gene is TRBV6-1, the J gene TRBJ2-7; possibly TRBD2 for D (6 bases). Germline CDR1 and CDR2: MNHNS and SASEGT. CDR3 size: 14 residues. Trimming stripped 2 bases from V and 3 bases from J, with 11 bases between. The CDR3: CASSELGGGYEQYF. The CDR3 bases are TGTGCCAGCAGTGAATTGGGGGGTGGCTACGAGCAGTACTTC.

This sequence joins TRBV30 and TRBJ2-1, with 8 bases that match TRBD2. Germline CDR1 is GTSNPN and CDR2 is SVGIG (reference sequence). The trim removed 4 bases at V and 11 bases at J, leaving 19 bases unmatched. This CDR3 region has 16 residues. For the CDR3, the DNA is TGTGCCTGGAAATTGAGCGGGAGTGTTCCATCAAGAAAGCAGTTCTTC. Its translation is CAWKLSGSVPSRKQFF. Full variable domain (rest looked up from reference TRBV30 and TRBJ2-1): SQTIHQWPATLVQPVGSPLSLECTVEGTSNPNLYWYRQAAGRGLQLLFYSVGIGQISSEVPQNLSASRPQDRQFILSSKKLLLSDSGFYLCAWKLSGSVPSRKQFFGPGTRLTVL.

This chain connects TRBV6-5 to TRBJ2-7, with 9 bases matching TRBD1. Germline assignment: CDR1 MNHEY and CDR2 SVGAGI. CDR3 length: 15 amino acids. Trimming removed 6 bases from V and 3 bases from J; junction bases left unmatched: 9. CDR3 nucleotides: TGTGCCAGCAGATATGCCGGGACAGGGTTCTACGAGCAGTACTTC. Its protein product is CASRYAGTGFYEQYF.

The rearrangement joins TRBV10-3 to TRBJ1-1, with D possibly matching TRBD1 (6 bases). CDR3 size: 13 residues. Between the trimmed V and J ends, which lost 10 bases and 1 base, there was a span of 13 bases. Germline CDR1 and CDR2: ENHRY and SYGVKD. The DNA of the CDR3 is TGTGCCACCGTACAGGGCCCGAACACTGAAGCTTTCTTT. It is translated as CATVQGPNTEAFF.

The chain employs TRBV2 and TRBJ2-7, with TRBD2 identical over 11 bases. CDR3 length: 14 amino acids. With 6 bases clipped from V and 6 bases from J, the junction kept 7 bases outside the gene matches. Germline V CDR1 and CDR2: SNHLY, FYNNEI. The CDR3 sequence is CASRGLAESGEQYF. CDR3 nucleotide sequence: TGTGCCAGCAGGGGACTAGCGGAATCCGGCGAGCAGTACTTC.

CDR3 sequence reads: CASSKASYRGSRRREIRNYEQYF. The CDR3 DNA sequence: TGTGCCAGCAGCAAAGCTTCCTACAGGGGGTCGAGAAGGCGGGAGATCCGGAACTACGAGCAGTACTTC. The V gene is TRBV21-1, the J gene TRBJ2-7; the table's D call, TRBD1, has no DNA check behind it. TRBV21-1 is a recognized pseudogene. The CDR3 runs to 23 residues.

The chain employs TRBV5-1 and TRBJ1-1; D remains ambiguous. Trimming took 0 bases from V and 5 from J, leaving 14 bases between them. The CDR3 has 15 amino acids. Per the germline V gene, CDR1 is SGHRS and CDR2 is YFSETQ. CDR3: CASSLDRPGETEAFF. The CDR3 DNA sequence: TGCGCCAGCAGCTTGGATCGGCCGGGAGAGACTGAAGCTTTCTTT.

CDR3 in amino acids: CASRASTDTQYF. The CDR3 bases are TGTGCCAGCAGGGCTAGCACAGATACGCAGTATTTT. The chain recombines TRBV27 with TRBJ2-3; no firm D call. V was trimmed by 6 bases and J by 0 bases, leaving 4 bases between them. Germline V gives CDR1 MNHEY, CDR2 SMNVEV (reference sequence). The CDR3 has 12 residues.

Turning to this clone: Other DNA sequences in this sample translate to the same CDR3. This sequence joins TRBV27 and TRBJ2-1, with 8 bases aligning to TRBD2. The CDR3 length is 15 residues. From germline, CDR1 is MNHEY and CDR2 SMNVEV (reference sequence). The trim removed 3 bases at V and 5 bases at J, leaving 6 bases unmatched. The CDR3, as DNA: TGTGCCAGCAGTTTGCCGGGACTAGGGGACAATGAGCAGTTCTTC. Encoded protein: CASSLPGLGDNEQFF.

V is TRBV5-1 and J is TRBJ2-7, with a weak D call TRBD2 (5 bases). The germline V gene encodes CDR1 SGHRS and CDR2 YFSETQ. V shed 0 bases and J shed 7 bases, with 14 bases lying between them. The CDR3 is made up of 14 amino acids. The CDR3 reads CASSLEKPTGEQYF. The CDR3 bases are TGCGCCAGCAGCTTGGAAAAGCCTACGGGGGAGCAGTACTTC.

The rearrangement links TRBV9 to TRBJ2-5, with 11 bases lining up with TRBD2. Germline V gene lookup returns CDR1 SGDLS and CDR2 YYNGEE. The ends lost 0 bases at V and 4 bases at J; junction bases unmatched: 5. CDR3 length equals 16 residues. CDR3 in DNA: TGTGCCAGCAGCGTAGAACTAGCGGGAGTAGGAGAGACCCAGTACTTC. Its translation: CASSVELAGVGETQYF.

As to this clone: A junction end diverges from the germline sequence, so it may reflect a read error. DNA of the CDR3: TGTGCCATCAGTACAGGGGAGAACCAGTACTTC. This codes for CAISTGENQYF. The chain uses TRBV10-3 and TRBJ2-5, with 7 bases aligning to TRBD1. This CDR3 region has 11 residues. Per germline, CDR1 ENHRY and CDR2 SYGVKD.